This note documents a single T cell receptor beta chain sequence. These data are taken from a study of blood T cell repertoires in COVID-19. Study details: Acute and convalescent COVID-19 samples came from the United States, Italy and Spain. Sources were T cells, B-cell-depleted T cells, or PBMCs; the material itself was cDNA or gDNA.

Under the authors' procedure: Using reference gene primer amplification, nucleated cell counts were estimated. Produced via immunoSEQ multiplex PCR; TCRdb's table is partial and in-frame only. The D gene and trimming were derived from the DNA, and the V and J assignments and clone size from that table. The sample includes almost 250,000 clones, more than 75% of them seen just once. The sequence derives from a woman aged 60 to 75 who had recovered from COVID-19. Sequences were obtained from peripheral blood.

The chain's CDR3 is CASSLEGGEGYTEAFF. Written as DNA, the CDR3 is TGTGCCAGCAGCTTGGAAGGTGGGGAGGGGTACACTGAAGCTTTCTTT. This chain joins TRBV5-4 and TRBJ1-1, with D possibly TRBD1 on 5 matching bases. The CDR3 loop spans 16 amino acids. Germline CDR1 SGHNT, CDR2 YYREEE (reference sequence). Trimming took 0 bases from V and 3 from J, leaving 15 bases between them.